This TCR beta chain originates from a study of blood T cell repertoires in COVID-19. The overall study: Material from acute and convalescent COVID-19 was sourced from the United States, Italy and Spain. PBMCs, B-cell-depleted T cells, or T cells were the source of the cDNA or gDNA that made up the material.

TCRdb's copy holds only in-frame clones and misses some; the assay was immunoSEQ multiplex PCR. The data hold about 160,000 clones, with around 90% observed a single time. Germline assignment: CDR1 MNHEY and CDR2 SVGEGT. V gave up 0 bases and J gave up 0 bases; unmatched junction bases: 7. The length of the CDR3 is 18 residues. The V call is TRBV6-2 or TRBV6-3, the J call TRBJ2-3, with 9 bases fitting TRBD2. This clonotype was obtained from an older woman with active or convalescent COVID-19. Sequenced input: peripheral blood. The CDR3 DNA reads as TGTGCCAGCAGTTACTCGGTCCTAGCGGGGAGGAGCACAGATACGCAGTATTTT. It yields the protein CASSYSVLAGRSTDTQYF.